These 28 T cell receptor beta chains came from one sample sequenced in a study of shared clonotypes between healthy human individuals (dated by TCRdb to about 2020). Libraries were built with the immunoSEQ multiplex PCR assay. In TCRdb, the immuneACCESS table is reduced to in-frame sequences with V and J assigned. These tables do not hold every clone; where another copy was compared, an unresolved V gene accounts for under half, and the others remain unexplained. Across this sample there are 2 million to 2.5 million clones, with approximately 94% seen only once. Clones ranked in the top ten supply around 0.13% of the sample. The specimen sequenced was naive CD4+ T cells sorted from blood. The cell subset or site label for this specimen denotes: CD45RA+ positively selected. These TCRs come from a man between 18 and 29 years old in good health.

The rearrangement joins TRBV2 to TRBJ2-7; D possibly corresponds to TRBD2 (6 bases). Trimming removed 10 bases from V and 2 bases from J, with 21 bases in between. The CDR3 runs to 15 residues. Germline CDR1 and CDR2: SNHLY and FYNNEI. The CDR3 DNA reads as TGTGCCACCGCGCGCGGGGCGGGGACCGCCTACGAGCAGTACTTC. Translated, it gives CATARGAGTAYEQYF.

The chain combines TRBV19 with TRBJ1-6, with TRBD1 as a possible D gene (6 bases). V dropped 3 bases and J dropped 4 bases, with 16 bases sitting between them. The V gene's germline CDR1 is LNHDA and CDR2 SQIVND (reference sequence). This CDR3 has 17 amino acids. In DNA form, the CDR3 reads TGTGCCAGTAGTATGGCCTCGAGCAGGGGTTATAATTCACCCCTCCACTTT. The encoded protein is CASSMASSRGYNSPLHF. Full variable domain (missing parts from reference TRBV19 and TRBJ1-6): DGGITQSPKYLFRKEGQNVTLSCEQNLNHDAMYWYRQDPGQGLRLIYYSQIVNDFQKGDIAEGYSVSREKKESFPLTVTSAQKNPTAFYLCASSMASSRGYNSPLHFGNGTRLTVT.

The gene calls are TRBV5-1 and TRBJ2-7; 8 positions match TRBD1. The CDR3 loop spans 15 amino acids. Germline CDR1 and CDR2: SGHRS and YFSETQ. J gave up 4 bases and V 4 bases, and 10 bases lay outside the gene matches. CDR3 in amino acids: CASSPGQGFGYEQYF. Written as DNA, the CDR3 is TGCGCCAGCAGCCCCGGACAGGGTTTCGGTTACGAGCAGTACTTC.

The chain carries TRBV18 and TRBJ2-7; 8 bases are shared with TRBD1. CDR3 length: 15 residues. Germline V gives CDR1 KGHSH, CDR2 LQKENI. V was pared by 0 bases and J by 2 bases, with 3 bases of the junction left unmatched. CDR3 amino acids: CASSPPMTGAYEQYF. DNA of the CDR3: TGTGCCAGCTCACCACCGATGACAGGGGCCTACGAGCAGTACTTC.

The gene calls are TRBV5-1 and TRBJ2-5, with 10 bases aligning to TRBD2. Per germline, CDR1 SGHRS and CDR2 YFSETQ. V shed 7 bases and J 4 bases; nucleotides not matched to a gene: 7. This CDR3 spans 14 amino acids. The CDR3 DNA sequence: TGCGCCAGCTTCGAAGCGGGAGGGCTAGAGACCCAGTACTTC. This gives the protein CASFEAGGLETQYF.

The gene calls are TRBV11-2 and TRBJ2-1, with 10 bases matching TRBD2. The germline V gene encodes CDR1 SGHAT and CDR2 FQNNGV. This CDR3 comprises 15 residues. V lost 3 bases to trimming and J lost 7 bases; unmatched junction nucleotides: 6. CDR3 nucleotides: TGTGCCAGCAGCTTTAGCGGGGGGTCGGAAAATGAGCAGTTCTTC. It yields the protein CASSFSGGSENEQFF. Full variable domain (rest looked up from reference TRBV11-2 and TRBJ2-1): EAGVAQSPRYKIIEKRQSVAFWCNPISGHATLYWYQQILGQGPKLLIQFQNNGVVDDSQLPKDRFSAERLKGVDSTLKIQPAKLEDSAVYLCASSFSGGSENEQFFGPGTRLTVL.

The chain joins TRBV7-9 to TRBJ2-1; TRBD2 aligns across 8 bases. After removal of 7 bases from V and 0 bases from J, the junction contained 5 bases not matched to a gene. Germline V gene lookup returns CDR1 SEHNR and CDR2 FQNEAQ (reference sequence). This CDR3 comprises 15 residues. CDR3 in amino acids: CASNPGTSSYNEQFF. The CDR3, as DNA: TGTGCCAGCAACCCCGGGACTAGCTCCTACAATGAGCAGTTCTTC.

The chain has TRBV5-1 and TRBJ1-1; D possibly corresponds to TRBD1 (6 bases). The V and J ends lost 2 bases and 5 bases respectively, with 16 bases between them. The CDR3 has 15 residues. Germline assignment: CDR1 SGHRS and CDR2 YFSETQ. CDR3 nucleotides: TGCGCCAGCAGCTTCGGCACAGGGATGGGGACTGAAGCTTTCTTT. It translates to CASSFGTGMGTEAFF.

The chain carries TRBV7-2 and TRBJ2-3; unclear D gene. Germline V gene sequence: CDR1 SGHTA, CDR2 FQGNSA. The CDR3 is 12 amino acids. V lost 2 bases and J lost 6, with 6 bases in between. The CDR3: CASSLRKDTQYF. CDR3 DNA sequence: TGTGCCAGCAGCTTAAGGAAGGATACGCAGTATTTT.

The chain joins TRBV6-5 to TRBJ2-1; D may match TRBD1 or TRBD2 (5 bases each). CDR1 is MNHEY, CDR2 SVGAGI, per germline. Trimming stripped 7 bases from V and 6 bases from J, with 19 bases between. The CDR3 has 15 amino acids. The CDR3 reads CASTLGPTTTNEQFF. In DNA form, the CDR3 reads TGTGCCAGCACCCTGGGACCGACCACGACCAATGAGCAGTTCTTC.

CDR3 sequence: CASRGDALDEQFF. Written as DNA, the CDR3 is TGTGCCAGCAGAGGGGACGCTCTAGATGAGCAGTTCTTC. The chain recombines TRBV6-6 with TRBJ2-1; D is tentatively TRBD1 or TRBD2 (5 bases each). Between the trimmed V and J ends, which lost 6 bases and 8 bases, there was a span of 14 bases. Germline V gene data show CDR1 as MNHNY and CDR2 as SVGAGI (reference sequence). The CDR3 runs 13 residues.

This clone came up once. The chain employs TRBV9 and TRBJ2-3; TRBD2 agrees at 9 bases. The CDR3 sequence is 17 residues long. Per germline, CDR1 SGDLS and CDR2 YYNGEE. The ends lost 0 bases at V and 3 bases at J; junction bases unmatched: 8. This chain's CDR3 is CASSVEVAGDLTDTQYF. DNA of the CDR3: TGTGCCAGCAGCGTAGAGGTAGCGGGAGATCTTACAGATACGCAGTATTTT.

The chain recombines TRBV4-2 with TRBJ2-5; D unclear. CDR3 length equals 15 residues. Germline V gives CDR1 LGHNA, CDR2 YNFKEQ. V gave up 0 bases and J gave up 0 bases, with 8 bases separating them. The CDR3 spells CASSQDGSYQETQYF. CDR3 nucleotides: TGTGCCAGCAGCCAAGACGGGTCCTACCAAGAGACCCAGTACTTC.

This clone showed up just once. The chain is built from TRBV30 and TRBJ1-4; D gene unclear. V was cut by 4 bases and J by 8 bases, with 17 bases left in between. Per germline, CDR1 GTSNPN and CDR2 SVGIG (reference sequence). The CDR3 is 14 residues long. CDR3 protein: CAWTRAGKAEKLFF. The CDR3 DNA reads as TGTGCCTGGACCCGGGCCGGAAAGGCCGAAAAACTGTTTTTT.

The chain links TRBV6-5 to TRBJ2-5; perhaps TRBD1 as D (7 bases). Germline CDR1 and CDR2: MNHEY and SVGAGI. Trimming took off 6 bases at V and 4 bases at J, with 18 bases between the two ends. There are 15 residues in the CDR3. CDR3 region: CASSAQGRSGETQYF. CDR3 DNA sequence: TGTGCCAGCAGCGCACAGGGGAGGAGTGGAGAGACCCAGTACTTC.

In DNA form, the CDR3 reads TGTGCCAGCACGGCTGGGGCCAACGTCCTGACTTTC. It is translated as CASTAGANVLTF. The chain combines TRBV25-1 with TRBJ2-6; D unclear. The CDR3 is 12 amino acids. CDR1 is MGHDK, CDR2 SYGVNS, per germline. V dropped 7 bases and J dropped 2 bases, with 3 bases sitting between them.

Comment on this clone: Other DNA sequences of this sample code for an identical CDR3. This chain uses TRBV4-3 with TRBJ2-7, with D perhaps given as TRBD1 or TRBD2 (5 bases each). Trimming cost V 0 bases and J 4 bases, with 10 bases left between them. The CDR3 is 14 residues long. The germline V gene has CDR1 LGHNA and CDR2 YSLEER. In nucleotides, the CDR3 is TGCGCCAGCAGCCAAGACTGGGGGAGTTACGAGCAGTACTTC. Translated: CASSQDWGSYEQYF.

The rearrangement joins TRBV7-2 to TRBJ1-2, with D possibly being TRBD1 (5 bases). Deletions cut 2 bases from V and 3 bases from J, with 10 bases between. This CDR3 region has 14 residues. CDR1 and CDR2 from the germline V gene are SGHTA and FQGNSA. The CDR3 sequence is CASSLRWGDYGYTF. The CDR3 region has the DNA TGTGCCAGCAGCTTACGTTGGGGGGACTATGGCTACACCTTC.

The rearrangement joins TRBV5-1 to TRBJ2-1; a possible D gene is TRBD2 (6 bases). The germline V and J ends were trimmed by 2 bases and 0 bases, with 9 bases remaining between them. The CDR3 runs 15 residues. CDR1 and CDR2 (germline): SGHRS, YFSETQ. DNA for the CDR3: TGCGCCAGCAGCTTACGGGAGAACTCCTACAATGAGCAGTTCTTC. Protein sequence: CASSLRENSYNEQFF.

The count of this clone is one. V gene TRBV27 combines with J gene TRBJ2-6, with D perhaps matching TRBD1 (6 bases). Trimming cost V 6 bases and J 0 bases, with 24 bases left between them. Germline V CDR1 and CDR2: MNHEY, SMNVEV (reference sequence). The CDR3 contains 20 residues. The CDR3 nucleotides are TGTGCCAGCAGACTACAGGGACGCCTAAACCTCCCCTCTGGGGCCAACGTCCTGACTTTC. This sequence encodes CASRLQGRLNLPSGANVLTF.

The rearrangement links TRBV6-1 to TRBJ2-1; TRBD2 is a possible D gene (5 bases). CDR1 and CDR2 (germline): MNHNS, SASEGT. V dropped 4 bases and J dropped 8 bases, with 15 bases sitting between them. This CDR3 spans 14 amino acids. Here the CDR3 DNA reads TGTGCCAGCAGTGTAATTCCTTTCGGGGATGAGCAGTTCTTC. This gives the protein CASSVIPFGDEQFF.

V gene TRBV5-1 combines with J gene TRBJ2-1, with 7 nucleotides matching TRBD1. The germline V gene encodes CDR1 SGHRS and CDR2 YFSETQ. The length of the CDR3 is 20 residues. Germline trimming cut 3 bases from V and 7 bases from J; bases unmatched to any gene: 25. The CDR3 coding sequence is TGCGCCAGCAGCTACCCAACAAGGGGGCAAATGACGGTTGGAGATAATGAGCAGTTCTTC. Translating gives CASSYPTRGQMTVGDNEQFF.

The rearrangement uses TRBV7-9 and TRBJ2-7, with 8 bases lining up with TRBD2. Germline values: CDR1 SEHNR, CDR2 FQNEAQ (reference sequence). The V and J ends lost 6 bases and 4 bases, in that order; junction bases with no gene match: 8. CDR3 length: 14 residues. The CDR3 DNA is TGTGCCAGCAGTCTGCGGGGGGAGTTTTACGAGCAGTACTTC. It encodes CASSLRGEFYEQYF.

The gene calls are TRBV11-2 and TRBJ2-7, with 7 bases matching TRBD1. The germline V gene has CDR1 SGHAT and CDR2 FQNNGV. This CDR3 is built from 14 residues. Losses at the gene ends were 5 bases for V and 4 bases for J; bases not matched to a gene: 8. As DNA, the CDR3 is TGTGCCAGCAGCCGCACAGGGGTAACGTACGAGCAGTACTTC. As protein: CASSRTGVTYEQYF.

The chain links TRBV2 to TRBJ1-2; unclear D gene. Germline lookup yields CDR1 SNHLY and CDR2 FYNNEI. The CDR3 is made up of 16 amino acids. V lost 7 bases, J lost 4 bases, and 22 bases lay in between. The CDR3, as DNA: TGTGCCAGCAACGGCGAAGGGAGTCCCCTCTTCTATGGCTACACCTTC. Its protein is CASNGEGSPLFYGYTF.

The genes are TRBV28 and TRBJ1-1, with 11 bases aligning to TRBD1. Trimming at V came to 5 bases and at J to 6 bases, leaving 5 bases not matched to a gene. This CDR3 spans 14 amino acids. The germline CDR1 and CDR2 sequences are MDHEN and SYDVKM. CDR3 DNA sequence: TGTGCCAGCAGTCCGGACAGGGGGCTCGCTGAAGCTTTCTTT. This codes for CASSPDRGLAEAFF. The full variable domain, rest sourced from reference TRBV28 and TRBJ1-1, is DVKVTQSSRYLVKRTGEKVFLECVQDMDHENMFWYRQDPGLGLRLIYFSYDVKMKEKGDIPEGYSVSREKKERFSLILESASTNQTSMYLCASSPDRGLAEAFFGQGTRLTVV.

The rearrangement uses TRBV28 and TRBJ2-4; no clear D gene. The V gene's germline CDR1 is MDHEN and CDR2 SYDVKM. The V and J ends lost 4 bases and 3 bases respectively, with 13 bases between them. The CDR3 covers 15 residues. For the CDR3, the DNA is TGTGCCAGCAGTTCCCCTACAGTAGTCAAAAACATTCAGTACTTC. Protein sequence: CASSSPTVVKNIQYF.

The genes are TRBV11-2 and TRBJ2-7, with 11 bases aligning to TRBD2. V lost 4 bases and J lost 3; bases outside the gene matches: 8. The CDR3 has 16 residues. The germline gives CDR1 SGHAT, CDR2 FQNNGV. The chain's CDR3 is CASSSIQGLADYEQYF. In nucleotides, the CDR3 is TGTGCCAGCAGCTCTATTCAGGGACTAGCGGACTACGAGCAGTACTTC.